This T cell receptor (beta chain) derives from a study of T cell repertoires in cytomegalovirus infection. CDR1 and CDR2 (germline): MGHRA, YSYEKL. The CDR3 length is 14 residues. The V end was cut by 4 bases, the J end by 0 bases, with 9 bases between. This clonotype came up many times. MiXCR, run by TCRdb on the reads, gives a single entry per CDR3 protein. Among roughly 760,000 distinct CDR3 sequences listed, 35% were seen once. Sequences were obtained from PBMCs. This TCR came from a human donor in good health (CMV status not recorded). Some clones in this sample may be carry-over from other donors' samples. V is TRBV4-1 and J is TRBJ1-1, with no clear D. The CDR3 DNA reads TGCGCCAGCAGCCCGTCCCGGCTGAACACTGAAGCTTTCTTT. It codes for CASSPSRLNTEAFF.